These 14 T cell receptor beta chains came from one sample sequenced in a study of early T cells in non-severe SARS-CoV-2 infection. Via MiXCR, TCRdb re-called the 5' RACE reads, giving one row per CDR3 protein. In the table there are about 64,000 distinct CDR3 sequences, around 20% of which are singletons. The starting material was whole blood, obtained at baseline. Receptors were obtained from an adult who was a healthcare worker with PCR-confirmed SARS-CoV-2 infection or an uninfected control (not recorded which).

This clonotype was detected only a few times. This chain joins TRBV4-2 and TRBJ2-1; tentative D call: TRBD2 (7 bases). V lost 0 bases and J 7 bases, leaving 16 bases between the germline ends. In germline, CDR1 is LGHNA, CDR2 YNFKEQ. The CDR3 loop spans 16 amino acids. This CDR3 is CASSQERGGLGNEQFF. The DNA of the CDR3 is TGTGCCAGCAGCCAAGAGAGGGGGGGCCTTGGTAATGAGCAGTTCTTC.

The chain employs TRBV7-9 and TRBJ2-7; D not resolved. The germline CDR1 and CDR2 sequences are SEHNR and FQNEAQ (reference sequence). CDR3 length equals 12 residues. Trimming removed 1 base from V and 4 bases from J, with 5 bases in between. The CDR3 bases are TGTGCCAGCAGCTTAGAGGATTACGAGCAGTACTTC. Its protein product is CASSLEDYEQYF. Full variable domain (outside the CDR3, taken from reference TRBV7-9 and TRBJ2-7): DTGVSQNPRHKITKRGQNVTFRCDPISEHNRLYWYRQTLGQGPEFLTYFQNEAQLEKSRLLSDRFSAERPKGSFSTLEIQRTEQGDSAMYLCASSLEDYEQYFGPGTRLTVT.

The chain is built from TRBV2 and TRBJ1-2; 8 nucleotides align to TRBD1. Germline V gene lookup returns CDR1 SNHLY and CDR2 FYNNEI. The V segment lost 5 bases and the J segment 8 bases; nucleotides outside the gene matches: 7. The CDR3 consists of 13 residues. CDR3 protein: CASSTGTGWGYTF. DNA for the CDR3: TGTGCCAGCAGTACCGGGACAGGATGGGGCTACACCTTC. Full variable domain (rest looked up from reference TRBV2 and TRBJ1-2): EPEVTQTPSHQVTQMGQEVILRCVPISNHLYFYWYRQILGQKVEFLVSFYNNEISEKSEIFDDQFSVERPDGSNFTLKIRSTKLEDSAMYFCASSTGTGWGYTFGSGTRLTVV.

The genes are TRBV3-1 and TRBJ1-2; perhaps TRBD1 as D (5 bases). CDR1 is LGHDT, CDR2 YNNKEL, per germline (reference sequence). The V end was cut by 6 bases, the J end by 4 bases, with 15 bases between. The CDR3 totals 14 residues. CDR3 protein: CASSGFAGPYGYTF. CDR3 DNA sequence: TGTGCCAGCAGTGGGTTCGCAGGGCCCTATGGCTACACCTTC.

This clonotype was picked up a small number of times. The chain joins TRBV6-5 to TRBJ2-2, with no clear D. V was pared by 6 bases and J by 6 bases, with 20 bases between. CDR1 and CDR2 from the germline V gene are MNHEY and SVGAGI. CDR3 length: 16 residues. The CDR3 nucleotides read TGTGCCAGCAGCCCTAGGACCCACCTGGGCCCCGGGGAGCTGTTTTTT. It codes for CASSPRTHLGPGELFF.

The chain couples TRBV11-2 to TRBJ2-3, with D possibly being TRBD1 (6 bases). The CDR3 spans 14 residues. Germline assignment: CDR1 SGHAT and CDR2 FQNNGV. Trimming took off 5 bases at V and 2 bases at J, with 11 bases between the two ends. The CDR3 protein is CASSQQGNTDTQYF. CDR3 in DNA: TGTGCCAGCAGCCAACAGGGAAACACAGATACGCAGTATTTT.

V gene TRBV30 combines with J gene TRBJ1-2; tentatively, D is TRBD1 (5 bases). The CDR3 length is 12 residues. Germline CDR1 GTSNPN, CDR2 SVGIG (reference sequence). V shed 2 bases and J shed 5 bases, with 9 bases lying between them. This chain's CDR3 is CAWSPDSYGYTF. The CDR3 coding sequence is TGTGCCTGGAGTCCCGACAGTTATGGCTACACCTTC.

The rearrangement joins TRBV5-1 to TRBJ2-3, with D possibly TRBD1 on 6 matching bases. The CDR3 consists of 12 residues. Germline assignment: CDR1 SGHRS and CDR2 YFSETQ. Trimming pared 4 bases from V and 7 bases from J, leaving 10 bases between. For the CDR3, the DNA is TGCGCCAGCAGCCGGGACACCAATACGCAGTATTTT. Translating it yields CASSRDTNTQYF.

This clonotype has only a few counts. This sequence joins TRBV7-9 and TRBJ2-7; D is unresolved. V lost 3 bases and J 0 bases, leaving 18 bases between the germline ends. Germline V gene data show CDR1 as SEHNR and CDR2 as FQNEAQ (reference sequence). The CDR3 consists of 17 residues. In DNA form, the CDR3 reads TGTGCCAGCAGCTTTGCCGGCAAGGGATTTAACTCCTACGAGCAGTACTTC. The encoded protein is CASSFAGKGFNSYEQYF.

The chain combines TRBV11-2 with TRBJ2-4; 7 nucleotides line up with TRBD2. The CDR3 spans 15 residues. The ends lost 3 bases at V and 3 bases at J; junction bases unmatched: 5. Per the germline V gene, CDR1 is SGHAT and CDR2 is FQNNGV. CDR3 sequence (DNA): TGTGCCAGCAGCTTGGGGGGGTACGGCAAAAACATTCAGTACTTC. Amino acids: CASSLGGYGKNIQYF. The variable domain in full, completed from reference TRBV11-2 and TRBJ2-4, reads EAGVAQSPRYKIIEKRQSVAFWCNPISGHATLYWYQQILGQGPKLLIQFQNNGVVDDSQLPKDRFSAERLKGVDSTLKIQPAKLEDSAVYLCASSLGGYGKNIQYFGAGTRLSVL.

The gene calls are TRBV18 and TRBJ1-5, with unresolved D. V was trimmed by 2 bases and J by 7 bases, leaving 6 bases between them. This CDR3 has 12 amino acids. Germline V gene lookup returns CDR1 KGHSH and CDR2 LQKENI. The CDR3 nucleotides are TGTGCCAGCTCACCAGGGGAGCAGCCCCAGCATTTT. Translating it yields CASSPGEQPQHF. Supplemented by reference TRBV18 and TRBJ1-5, the full variable domain reads NAGVMQNPRHLVRRRGQEARLRCSPMKGHSHVYWYRQLPEEGLKFMVYLQKENIIDESGMPKERFSAEFPKEGPSILRIQQVVRGDSAAYFCASSPGEQPQHFGDGTRLSIL.

This chain joins TRBV7-9 and TRBJ1-5; a possible D gene is TRBD1 (5 bases). V was trimmed by 5 bases and J by 4 bases, leaving 9 bases between them. Germline V gene data show CDR1 as SEHNR and CDR2 as FQNEAQ (reference sequence). The CDR3 covers 13 residues. CDR3 in DNA: TGTGCCAGCAGCACGGGACTAAATCAGCCCCAGCATTTT. It encodes CASSTGLNQPQHF.

The V call is TRBV5-1, the J call TRBJ2-1; D possibly corresponds to TRBD1 (5 bases). The germline V and J ends were trimmed by 4 bases and 4 bases, with 12 bases remaining between them. Germline V gene sequence: CDR1 SGHRS, CDR2 YFSETQ. The CDR3 spans 14 residues. CDR3 in amino acids: CASSPLTDYNEQFF. The CDR3 nucleotides read TGCGCCAGCAGCCCCCTGACAGATTACAATGAGCAGTTCTTC.

This clonotype turned up a few times. V and J are TRBV12-3 or TRBV12-4 and TRBJ2-1; 14 bases fit TRBD2. The V segment lost 5 bases and the J segment 8 bases; nucleotides outside the gene matches: 5. The CDR3 totals 15 residues. The CDR3 sequence: CASSRLAGGPHEQFF. CDR3 nucleotides: TGTGCCAGCAGTCGACTAGCGGGGGGGCCGCATGAGCAGTTCTTC.